A selection of T cell receptor beta chains follows, all from one sample in a study of blood T cell repertoires in COVID-19. Some clones are missing from TCRdb's copy, which holds only in-frame ones; the method was immunoSEQ multiplex PCR. This repertoire shows 150,000 to 200,000 clones, about 82% found once; its top ten account for 7.5% to 10%. Input material: PBMCs or T cells enriched from blood (not recorded which). These receptors originate from a woman aged 25 to 39 who had recovered from COVID-19. Both conserved end residues are part of each CDR3. The order of the fields is CDR3 length, V gene, D gene, CDR3 protein. The D gene is left open where the match is weak.

15 TRBV5-4 - CASSLKSAGTGELFF
15 TRBV5-4 TRBD2 CASSRTSGAQETQYF
13 TRBV11-2 - CASSPVFADTQYF
13 TRBV18 - CASSTGQTDTQYF
13 TRBV7-2 - CASSLSATYEQYF
14 TRBV3-1/TRBV3-2 TRBD2 CASSPGLAGVMQYF
16 TRBV19 TRBD1 CASSTLTGKGVYGYTF
17 TRBV5-1 TRBD2 CASSPRTSARRADTQYF
14 TRBV3-1/TRBV3-2 - CASSQTEGASEQYF
14 TRBV11-3 TRBD1 CASAPGTGFNEQFF
16 TRBV7-9 TRBD1 CASSFGTDRGGTEAFF
15 TRBV9 - CASSVEPQVTGELFF
14 TRBV2 TRBD1 CASTVGQASYEQYF
18 TRBV28 - CASSSNEGTRYSNQPQHF
13 TRBV7-8 - CASSEQGNTEAFF
14 TRBV28 TRBD1 CASTTDRGRTEAFF
13 TRBV15 TRBD2 CATSSGGGNEQFF
15 TRBV7-8 TRBD1 CASSLITDRGQTQYF
13 TRBV12-3/TRBV12-4 - CASSLTGTYEQYF
13 TRBV6-5 - CASRISSGGELFF
13 TRBV30 - CAWVGAMNTEAFF
15 TRBV13 TRBD2 CASSPGLALRDTQYF
14 TRBV27 - CASSYGSSQNEQFF
14 TRBV2 - CASRPRASRNIQYF
17 TRBV2 TRBD2 CASSEQGLAGLTDTQYF
18 TRBV19 - CASSPSRRQGFRNQPQHF
15 TRBV7-2 - CASSSKRGSTGELFF
14 TRBV19 - CASSIGGLKYEQYF